A selection of T cell receptor beta chains follows, all from one sample in a study of T cell responses to AZD1222 COVID-19 vaccine. The data were produced by immunoSEQ multiplex PCR, yet TCRdb's version contains in-frame clones alone and is incomplete. Counted here are approximately 110,000 clones, around 89% occurring once; the ten biggest clones make up about 4.3%. Sequences were derived from peripheral blood, sampled on day 0 of AZD1222 vaccination. Receptor source: an adult in good health. The CDR3 runs from the conserved cysteine through the conserved F or W. A D gene is named only where the DNA matches it firmly. Size tells how often a clone was seen (once, few, many) or the class of an expanded clone, and some rows leave it out.

V	size	J	D	DNA	CDR3
TRBV7-8	-	TRBJ2-2	-	TGTGCCAGCAGCTTAGGGCCCACCGGGGAGCTGTTTTTT	CASSLGPTGELFF
TRBV4-1	-	TRBJ1-4	TRBD1	TGCGCCAGCAGCCAAGCTGGGACAGGGGGCCGGGATAATGAAAAACTGTTTTTT	CASSQAGTGGRDNEKLFF
TRBV11-2	-	TRBJ2-7	TRBD1	TGTGCCAGCAGCCCGGACAGGGGGCTTTGGGAGCAGTACTTC	CASSPDRGLWEQYF
TRBV6-4	-	TRBJ2-3	-	TGTGCCAGCAGGGAGCCTAGCACAGATACGCAGTATTTT	CASREPSTDTQYF
TRBV5-1	once	TRBJ1-1	-	TGCGCCAGCAGCTTGACAGGTGGCAACACTGAAGCTTTCTTT	CASSLTGGNTEAFF
TRBV11-2	few	TRBJ2-1	-	TGTGCCAGCAGCTCATCGACTGGTACGGGGAATGAGCAGTTCTTC	CASSSSTGTGNEQFF
TRBV3-1/TRBV3-2	once	TRBJ2-5	TRBD2	TGTGCCAGCGCGGGGACTAGGGGGGGAATGGTGATAGAGACCCAGTACTTC	CASAGTRGGMVIETQYF
TRBV4-3	-	TRBJ2-1	TRBD2	TGCGCCAGCAGCCATGCCAGCAGCGGGGGACTCTACAATGAGCAGTTCTTC	CASSHASSGGLYNEQFF
TRBV7-2	-	TRBJ1-5	-	TGTGCCAGCAGCTTAGAAGGGGGTCAGCCCCAGCATTTT	CASSLEGGQPQHF
TRBV7-8	-	TRBJ1-2	-	TGTGCCAGCAGCACGGGGCCGAAAGTCTATGGCTACACCTTC	CASSTGPKVYGYTF
TRBV7-2	-	TRBJ2-5	-	TGTGCCAGCAGCTTACGGGGATGGTTGGAGACCCAGTACTTC	CASSLRGWLETQYF
TRBV3-1/TRBV3-2	-	TRBJ1-6	-	TGTGCCAGCAGCATTACGAGAGCAGGGGACTCACCCCTCCACTTT	CASSITRAGDSPLHF
TRBV11-3	-	TRBJ2-1	-	TGTGCCAGCAGCTTTGATCGCCGGGACAATGAGCAGTTCTTC	CASSFDRRDNEQFF
TRBV18	-	TRBJ1-1	-	TGTGCCAGCTCACCACCGGGCGGGACTGAAGCTTTCTTT	CASSPPGGTEAFF
TRBV3-1/TRBV3-2	-	TRBJ2-3	-	TGTGCCAGCAGCCAAGATGGCGCTACGCAGTATTTT	CASSQDGATQYF
TRBV30	-	TRBJ1-2	TRBD1	TGTGCCTGGAGTATCGGGACAGGGGAGGGATGGGGCTACACCTTC	CAWSIGTGEGWGYTF
TRBV28	-	TRBJ2-1	-	TGTGCCAGCAGTTTCGCCTCCTACAATGAGCAGTTCTTC	CASSFASYNEQFF
TRBV4-2	-	TRBJ2-2	TRBD2	TGTGCCACAAAGGGACTAGCGGGGGGGCGAGAAACCGGGGAGCTGTTTTTT	CATKGLAGGRETGELFF
TRBV13	-	TRBJ1-1	-	TGTGCCAGCAGCCCAGGGGACACTGAAGCTTTCTTT	CASSPGDTEAFF
TRBV19	-	TRBJ2-1	TRBD2	TGTGCCAGTAGTGTACTCGGACTAGCGGGAGCGGGTGAGCAGTTCTTC	CASSVLGLAGAGEQFF
TRBV7-2	-	TRBJ1-1	TRBD1	TGTGCCAGCAGCCCGAACGCGGGACAGGGGGTCACTTTCTTT	CASSPNAGQGVTFF